This paragraph covers one TCR beta chain sequence. The target antigen is unknown. The sample originates from a study of cytomegalovirus exposure and HLA in healthy donors. Study-wide background: In a later analysis, it was reported that the roughly 120 validation repertoires had been produced on the same platform as the 550 to 700 repertoires belonging to the first cohort.

Findings and limits, study-wide: The TCR clusters that emerged in the first cohort tended, a later analysis found, to co-occur in the approximately 110 validation repertoires. Cytomegalovirus association was assigned to around 150 TCR beta chains.

The CDR3 sequence is 14 residues long. Trimming took 5 bases from V and 3 from J, leaving 11 bases between them. Per germline, CDR1 MNHEY and CDR2 SMNVEV (reference sequence). Clones were sequenced by immunoSEQ multiplex PCR, and TCRdb holds only the in-frame ones, with some missing. The top ten clones hold roughly 2.8% of a sample with about 220,000 clones, around 88% of them seen once. This chain links TRBV27 with TRBJ1-5, with D possibly matching TRBD1 (5 bases). Sequencing was carried out using PBMCs. The source is a woman aged 18-29 years in good health and CMV-seronegative. CDR3 loop: CASSLGQLNQPQHF. For the CDR3, the DNA is TGTGCCAGCAGTCTTGGACAACTCAATCAGCCCCAGCATTTT.